This T cell receptor (beta chain) was identified in a study of blood T cells in healthy people across ages. V lost 5 bases and J lost 2, with 15 bases in between. The germline V gene encodes CDR1 MNHNY and CDR2 SVGAGI (reference sequence). The CDR3 totals 15 residues. This clonotype was detected ten times or more. Sample-barcoded 5' priming and a J-beta primer mix drove a second PCR of about 7 to 12 cycles. TCRdb re-analysed the 5' RACE reads in MiXCR, keeping a single row per CDR3 protein. The profile covers hundreds of thousands of distinct CDR3 sequences, with around 21% appearing a single time and 3% to 4% taken by the ten largest.

Input material: blood. This TCR was recovered from an older man in good health. The gene calls are TRBV6-6 and TRBJ2-5, with a tentative D call TRBD2 (6 bases). The CDR3 reads CASSPRGTSQETQYF. CDR3 nucleotides: TGTGCCAGCAGTCCCCGGGGGACTTCTCAAGAGACCCAGTACTTC.